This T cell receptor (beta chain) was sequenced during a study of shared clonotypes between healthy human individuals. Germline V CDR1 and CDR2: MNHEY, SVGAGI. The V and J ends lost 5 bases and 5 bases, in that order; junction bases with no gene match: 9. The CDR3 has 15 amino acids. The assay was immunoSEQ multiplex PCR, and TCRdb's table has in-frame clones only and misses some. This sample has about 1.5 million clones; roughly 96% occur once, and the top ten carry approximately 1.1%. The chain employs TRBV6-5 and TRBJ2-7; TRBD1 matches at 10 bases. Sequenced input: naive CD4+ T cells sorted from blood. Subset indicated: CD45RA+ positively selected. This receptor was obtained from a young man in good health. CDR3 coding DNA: TGTGCCAGCAGTCCCCAGACAGGGGGCATCAACGAGCAGTACTTC. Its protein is CASSPQTGGINEQYF.